Following are 28 T cell receptor beta chains from one sample sequenced in a study of blood T cell repertoires in COVID-19. Generated by immunoSEQ multiplex PCR, the TCRdb table keeps only in-frame clones and is missing some. The sample has about 190,000 clones, approximately 88% seen once; the top ten hold 2.5% to 3.5%. Specimen: PBMCs or T cells enriched from blood (not recorded which). The source is a woman aged 25-40 years who had recovered from COVID-19.

The rearrangement uses TRBV5-5 and TRBJ2-3; D possibly corresponds to TRBD1 (7 bases). Trimming removed 0 bases at V and 2 bases at J, with 13 bases between. CDR1 is SGHKS and CDR2 is YYEKEE in the germline V gene (reference sequence). This CDR3 spans 16 amino acids. For the CDR3, the DNA is TGTGCCAGCAGCTTGGCCAGGGGGACTCACACAGATACGCAGTATTTT. Translation: CASSLARGTHTDTQYF.

The genes are TRBV5-6 and TRBJ1-6; TRBD1 aligns across 9 bases. Germline values: CDR1 SGHDT, CDR2 YYEEEE. This CDR3 contains 14 residues. J was trimmed by 9 bases and V by 4 bases; bases with no gene match: 5. The CDR3 nucleotides read TGTGCCAGCAGCGCACAGGGGGCCGGTTCACCCCTCCACTTT. As protein: CASSAQGAGSPLHF.

The chain is built from TRBV12-3 or TRBV12-4 and TRBJ1-2; weak D call: TRBD1 (6 bases). V lost 5 bases to trimming and J lost 13 bases, with 20 bases between them. The CDR3 spans 13 residues. The chain's CDR3 is CASSPGVGINATF. CDR3 DNA sequence: TGTGCCAGCAGTCCAGGGGTGGGGATTAACGCCACCTTC.

The J gene is TRBJ1-2, the V gene TRBV4-2; 9 bases map to TRBD1. The CDR3 runs 12 residues. With V trimmed by 3 bases and J by 10 bases, 3 bases remained unmatched. Germline V gives CDR1 LGHNA, CDR2 YNFKEQ. In DNA, the CDR3 is TGTGCCAGCAGCCAGGGACAGGGTCCCTACACCTTC. It yields the protein CASSQGQGPYTF.

The V call is TRBV6-5, the J call TRBJ2-7; weak D call: TRBD1 (5 bases). CDR3 size: 16 residues. V shed 0 bases and J shed 6 bases, with 18 bases lying between them. Germline lookup yields CDR1 MNHEY and CDR2 SVGAGI. The chain's CDR3 is CASSYSRGIRYGEQYF. DNA of the CDR3: TGTGCCAGCAGTTACTCTAGGGGCATTCGGTACGGCGAGCAGTACTTC.

The chain couples TRBV28 to TRBJ2-1; D may be TRBD2 (6 bases). This CDR3 has 15 amino acids. V lost 2 bases to trimming and J lost 7 bases, with 15 bases between them. From germline, CDR1 is MDHEN and CDR2 SYDVKM. In DNA form, the CDR3 reads TGTGCCAGCAGTTTAGGCCCCGGGGGTCGAAATGAGCAGTTCTTC. This translates into CASSLGPGGRNEQFF.

CDR3 sequence (DNA): TGTGCCAGCAGCCATAGGACAGCAAATAATTCACCCCTCCACTTT. It is translated as CASSHRTANNSPLHF. The rearrangement uses TRBV14 and TRBJ1-6, with D possibly TRBD1 on 6 matching bases. V gave up 3 bases and J gave up 5 bases, with 11 bases separating them. Germline V gives CDR1 SGHDN, CDR2 FVKESK. CDR3 length equals 15 residues.

The chain is built from TRBV7-6 and TRBJ2-3; TRBD2 agrees at 10 bases. This CDR3 comprises 18 residues. The germline gives CDR1 SGHVS, CDR2 FNYEAQ. Germline trimming cut 3 bases from V and 0 bases from J; bases unmatched to any gene: 9. CDR3 amino acids: CASSFPRSTSGSTDTQYF. The CDR3, as DNA: TGTGCCAGCAGCTTCCCGCGGTCGACTAGCGGGAGCACAGATACGCAGTATTTT.

The chain carries TRBV9 and TRBJ2-3; maybe TRBD2 (6 bases). The CDR3 runs to 15 residues. The germline V and J ends were trimmed by 7 bases and 1 base, with 16 bases remaining between them. Germline values: CDR1 SGDLS, CDR2 YYNGEE. The CDR3 reads CASSPGTPRTDTQYF. The CDR3 DNA reads as TGTGCCAGCTCCCCCGGGACTCCGCGCACAGATACGCAGTATTTT.

The genes are TRBV19 and TRBJ1-5; 9 bases are a match to TRBD1. The CDR3 is made up of 17 amino acids. V trimming: 2 bases; J trimming: 3 bases; junction bases outside the gene matches: 8. Germline V gene data show CDR1 as LNHDA and CDR2 as SQIVND (reference sequence). This CDR3 reads CASSITGQGVFNQPQHF. The CDR3 bases are TGTGCCAGTAGTATAACGGGACAGGGAGTTTTCAATCAGCCCCAGCATTTT.

This clone was seen a few times. V usage is TRBV7-2 and J usage is TRBJ1-5; D ambiguous. The germline CDR1 and CDR2 sequences are SGHTA and FQGNSA. V dropped 5 bases and J dropped 0 bases, with 11 bases sitting between them. This CDR3 is built from 15 residues. The DNA for the CDR3 is TGTGCCAGCAGCCTTTTAGGCGGTAGCAATCAGCCCCAGCATTTT. Protein sequence: CASSLLGGSNQPQHF.

The gene calls are TRBV6-5 and TRBJ1-6; 7 bases map to TRBD1. The length of the CDR3 is 16 residues. CDR1 is MNHEY and CDR2 is SVGAGI in the germline V gene. Trimming cost V 2 bases and J 4 bases; bases outside gene matches: 5. In DNA, the CDR3 is TGTGCCAGCAGTTACATACCGGGACAGTATAATTCACCCCTCCACTTT. Protein product: CASSYIPGQYNSPLHF.

This sequence joins TRBV28 and TRBJ1-3, with D hard to call. Germline V gene data show CDR1 as MDHEN and CDR2 as SYDVKM. The V gene lost 4 bases and the J gene lost 4 bases, with 11 bases spanning the gap. This CDR3 contains 14 residues. CDR3 DNA sequence: TGTGCCAGCAGTTCCGGGTCTCTAGGAAACACCATATATTTT. Its protein is CASSSGSLGNTIYF.

This sequence joins TRBV2 and TRBJ1-2; 8 bases line up with TRBD1. Unmatched junction bases numbered 5, after V lost 7 bases and J lost 1 base. CDR3 length equals 14 residues. Germline CDR1 and CDR2: SNHLY and FYNNEI. The CDR3 DNA follows: TGTGCCAGCACTGGACAGGGTGGTAACTATGGCTACACCTTC. Protein: CASTGQGGNYGYTF. Full variable domain (remainder filled in from reference TRBV2 and TRBJ1-2): EPEVTQTPSHQVTQMGQEVILRCVPISNHLYFYWYRQILGQKVEFLVSFYNNEISEKSEIFDDQFSVERPDGSNFTLKIRSTKLEDSAMYFCASTGQGGNYGYTFGSGTRLTVV.

This clone was observed many times. This chain uses TRBV21-1 with TRBJ2-5; the table's D call, TRBD2, was not checked against the DNA. TRBV21-1 constitutes a pseudogene. The CDR3 has 15 amino acids. CDR3 DNA sequence: TGTGCCAGCAGCAAAGAAGAGGTGGCGGAAGAGACCCAGTACTTC. Translation gives CASSKEEVAEETQYF.

This chain links TRBV3-1 (or the pseudogene TRBV3-2) with TRBJ1-1, with D unresolved. With 1 base removed from V and 0 bases from J, the gap between germline ends came to 12 bases. Germline CDR1 reads LGHDT; CDR2 reads YNNKEL (reference sequence). The CDR3 has 16 amino acids. This chain's CDR3 is CASSQVAGLMNTEAFF. DNA of the CDR3: TGTGCCAGCAGCCAAGTAGCAGGACTGATGAACACTGAAGCTTTCTTT.

The CDR3 DNA is TGTGCCAGTAGTATAGCCGGGGGTCACAGTAACACAGATACGCAGTATTTT. Encoded protein: CASSIAGGHSNTDTQYF. This chain joins TRBV19 and TRBJ2-3; tentatively, D is TRBD2 (6 bases). The CDR3 length is 17 residues. Germline CDR1 and CDR2: LNHDA and SQIVND (reference sequence). V was trimmed by 1 base and J by 2 bases, leaving 16 bases between them.

CDR3 sequence reads: CASSGPGTGGGYSNQPQHF. CDR3 DNA: TGTGCCAGCAGTGGGCCGGGGACAGGGGGCGGCTATAGCAATCAGCCCCAGCATTTT. This chain joins TRBV2 and TRBJ1-5; 12 bases are shared with TRBD1. The CDR3 sequence is 19 residues long. J gave up 0 bases and V 4 bases, and 10 bases lay outside the gene matches. Per the germline V gene, CDR1 is SNHLY and CDR2 is FYNNEI.

In regard to this clone: Other DNA sequences in the sample encode the same CDR3. This chain uses TRBV3-1 (or the pseudogene TRBV3-2) with TRBJ1-5; weak D call: TRBD1 (6 bases). The length of the CDR3 is 16 residues. With 4 bases removed from V and 1 base from J, the gap between germline ends came to 14 bases. Germline CDR1 LGHDT, CDR2 YNNKEL (reference sequence). CDR3 DNA: TGTGCCAGCAGCCCTCGGGGGGGGGCCAGCAATCAGCCCCAGCATTTT. This sequence encodes CASSPRGGASNQPQHF.

This chain connects TRBV29-1 to TRBJ2-3; tentative D call: TRBD2 (6 bases). The germline CDR1 and CDR2 sequences are SQVTM and ANQGSEA. Trimming removed 6 bases at V and 1 base at J, with 14 bases between. The CDR3 length is 14 residues. This CDR3 is CSVRSWGGTDTQYF. DNA for the CDR3: TGCAGCGTCAGAAGCTGGGGGGGCACAGATACGCAGTATTTT.

This chain joins TRBV19 and TRBJ1-1, with 7 bases lining up with TRBD1. CDR1 and CDR2 (germline): LNHDA, SQIVND (reference sequence). V gave up 7 bases and J gave up 1 base; unmatched junction bases: 12. The CDR3 contains 16 residues. The CDR3 spells CASISTGRLANTEAFF. The CDR3 nucleotides are TGTGCCAGTATATCGACAGGGAGGTTGGCGAACACTGAAGCTTTCTTT.

This rearrangement joins TRBV27 to TRBJ2-7; the match to TRBD2 covers 13 bases. The germline CDR1 and CDR2 sequences are MNHEY and SMNVEV (reference sequence). V was pared by 3 bases and J by 1 base, with 3 bases of the junction left unmatched. The CDR3 is 16 residues long. CDR3 residues: CASSFTTSGGSYEQYV. The CDR3 DNA sequence: TGTGCCAGCAGTTTCACGACTAGCGGGGGGTCCTACGAGCAGTACGTC.

V gene TRBV2 combines with J gene TRBJ2-7; a weak D match, TRBD2 (5 bases). Germline V lookup: CDR1 SNHLY, CDR2 FYNNEI. V was shortened by 6 bases and J by 5 bases, with 5 bases between the two germline ends. This CDR3 has 10 amino acids. This CDR3 reads CASRRDEQYF. Written as DNA, the CDR3 is TGTGCCAGCAGGCGGGACGAGCAGTACTTC.

J is TRBJ1-6 and V is TRBV3-1 (or the pseudogene TRBV3-2), with D perhaps matching TRBD1 (5 bases). Per the germline V gene, CDR1 is LGHDT and CDR2 is YNNKEL (reference sequence). V lost 4 bases, J lost 7 bases, and 14 bases lay in between. The length of the CDR3 is 15 residues. Here the CDR3 reads CASSRQGIINSPLHF. CDR3 bases: TGTGCCAGCAGCCGGCAGGGAATCATCAATTCACCCCTCCACTTT.

The rearrangement uses TRBV7-8 and TRBJ1-4, with D possibly matching TRBD1 (5 bases). CDR1 is SGHVS and CDR2 is FQNEAQ in the germline V gene. Trimming pared 4 bases from V and 8 bases from J, leaving 8 bases between. This CDR3 is built from 12 residues. This chain's CDR3 is CASSSRTEKLFF. CDR3 in DNA: TGTGCCAGCAGCTCCAGGACAGAAAAACTGTTTTTT.

The chain joins TRBV3-1 (or the pseudogene TRBV3-2) to TRBJ2-7; TRBD2 might be the D (6 bases). The CDR3 sequence is 13 residues long. Germline CDR1 reads LGHDT; CDR2 reads YNNKEL (reference sequence). V was shortened by 4 bases and J by 4 bases, with 11 bases between the two germline ends. In DNA form, the CDR3 reads TGTGCCAGCAGCCGGGGACTGTATTACGAGCAGTACTTC. It specifies CASSRGLYYEQYF.

The chain uses TRBV19 and TRBJ1-1; TRBD1 matches 7 bases. This CDR3 spans 13 amino acids. The ends lost 3 bases at V and 9 bases at J; junction bases unmatched: 7. Germline-derived CDR1 and CDR2 are LNHDA and SQIVND (reference sequence). Written as DNA, the CDR3 is TGTGCCAGTAGTATCGGGCAGGGGGGAAAAGCTTTCTTT. It yields the protein CASSIGQGGKAFF.

The chain recombines TRBV29-1 with TRBJ1-1; possibly TRBD1 for D (5 bases). V dropped 5 bases and J dropped 2 bases, with 9 bases sitting between them. This CDR3 region has 12 residues. Germline-derived CDR1 and CDR2 are SQVTM and ANQGSEA. The CDR3 nucleotides read TGCAGCGTTCTACAGGAAAACACTGAAGCTTTCTTT. Its translation is CSVLQENTEAFF. The full variable domain, with the rest looked up from reference TRBV29-1 and TRBJ1-1, is SAVISQKPSRDICQRGTSLTIQCQVDSQVTMMFWYRQQPGQSLTLIATANQGSEATYESGFVIDKFPISRPNLTFSTLTVSNMSPEDSSIYLCSVLQENTEAFFGQGTRLTVV.